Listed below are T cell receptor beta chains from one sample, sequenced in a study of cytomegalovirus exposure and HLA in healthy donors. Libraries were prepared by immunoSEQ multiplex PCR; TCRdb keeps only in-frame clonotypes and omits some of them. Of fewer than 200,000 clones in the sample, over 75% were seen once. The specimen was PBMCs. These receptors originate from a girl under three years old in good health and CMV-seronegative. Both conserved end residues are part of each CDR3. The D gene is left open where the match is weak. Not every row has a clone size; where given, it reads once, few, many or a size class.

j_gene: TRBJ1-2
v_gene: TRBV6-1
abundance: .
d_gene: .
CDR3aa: CASVGGARNYGYTF
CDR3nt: TGTGCCAGCGTCGGGGGGGCGCGTAACTATGGCTACACCTTC

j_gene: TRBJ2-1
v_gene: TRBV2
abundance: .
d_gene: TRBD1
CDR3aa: CASRRTGANNEQFF
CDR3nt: TGTGCCAGCAGGAGGACAGGAGCGAACAATGAGCAGTTCTTC

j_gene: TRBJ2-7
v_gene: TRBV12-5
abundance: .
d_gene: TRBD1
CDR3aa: CASGFRDRGYEQYF
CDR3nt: TGTGCTAGTGGTTTCCGGGACAGGGGGTACGAGCAGTACTTC

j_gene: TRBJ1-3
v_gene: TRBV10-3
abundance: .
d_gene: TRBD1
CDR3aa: CAINPGGAENTIYF
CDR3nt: TGTGCCATCAACCCAGGGGGCGCGGAAAACACCATATATTTT

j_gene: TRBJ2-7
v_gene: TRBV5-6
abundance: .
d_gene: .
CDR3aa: CASSFGGSSYEQYF
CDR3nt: TGTGCCAGCAGCTTTGGTGGGAGCTCCTACGAGCAGTACTTC

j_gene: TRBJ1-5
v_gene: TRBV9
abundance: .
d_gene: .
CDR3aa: CASSVGGAMTAPQHF
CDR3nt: TGTGCCAGCAGCGTAGGAGGTGCAATGACGGCGCCCCAGCATTTT

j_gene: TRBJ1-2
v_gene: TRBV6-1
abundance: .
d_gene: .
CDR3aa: CASRLSGPYGYTF
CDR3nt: TGTGCCAGCAGGCTGTCAGGGCCCTATGGCTACACCTTC

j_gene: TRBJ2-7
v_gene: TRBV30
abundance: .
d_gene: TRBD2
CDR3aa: CAWVGGGYEQYF
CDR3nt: TGTGCCTGGGTTGGGGGGGGGTACGAGCAGTACTTC

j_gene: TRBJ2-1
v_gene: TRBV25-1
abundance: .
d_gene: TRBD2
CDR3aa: CASSVGLGLVSYNEQFF
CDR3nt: TGTGCCAGCAGTGTCGGTCTGGGACTAGTCTCCTACAATGAGCAGTTCTTC

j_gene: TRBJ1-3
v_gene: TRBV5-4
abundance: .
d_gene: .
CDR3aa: CASSPGGNTIYF
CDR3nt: TGTGCCAGCAGCCCCGGGGGAAACACCATATATTTT

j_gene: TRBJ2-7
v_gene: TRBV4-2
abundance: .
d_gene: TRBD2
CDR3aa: CASSQPGLAGLYEQYF
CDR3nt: TGTGCCAGCAGCCAACCGGGACTAGCGGGGCTCTACGAGCAGTACTTC

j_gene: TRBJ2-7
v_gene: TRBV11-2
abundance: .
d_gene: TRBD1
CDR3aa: CASSLDRGTYEQYF
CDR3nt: TGTGCCAGCAGCTTGGACAGGGGAACCTACGAGCAGTACTTC

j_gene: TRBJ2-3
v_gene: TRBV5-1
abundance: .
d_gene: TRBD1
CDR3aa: CASSLGDRGEDTQYF
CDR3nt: TGCGCCAGCAGCTTGGGGGACAGGGGAGAAGATACGCAGTATTTT

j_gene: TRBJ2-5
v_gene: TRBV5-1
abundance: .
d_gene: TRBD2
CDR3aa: CASRLGTSGSRTLQETQYF
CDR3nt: TGCGCCAGCAGGCTAGGGACTAGCGGGAGTCGTACGCTACAAGAGACCCAGTACTTC

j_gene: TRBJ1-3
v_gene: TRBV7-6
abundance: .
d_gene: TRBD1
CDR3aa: CASSLSGDRSYSGNTIYF
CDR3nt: TGTGCCAGCAGCTTATCGGGGGACAGATCTTACTCTGGAAACACCATATATTTT

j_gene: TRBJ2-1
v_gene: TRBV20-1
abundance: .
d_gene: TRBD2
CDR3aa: CSAVAGAQFF
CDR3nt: TGCAGTGCCGTAGCGGGGGCCCAGTTCTTC

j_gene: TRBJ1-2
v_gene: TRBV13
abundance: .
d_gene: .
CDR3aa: CASSEGLNGYTF
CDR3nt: TGTGCCAGCAGCGAGGGTTTAAATGGCTACACCTTC

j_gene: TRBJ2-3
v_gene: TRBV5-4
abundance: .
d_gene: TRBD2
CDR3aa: CASFRTSGTGTDTQYF
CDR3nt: TGTGCCAGCTTTAGGACTAGCGGGACGGGCACAGATACGCAGTATTTT

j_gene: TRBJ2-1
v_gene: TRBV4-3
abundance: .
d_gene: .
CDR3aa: CASSLATPHNEQFF
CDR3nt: TGCGCCAGCAGCCTCGCTACCCCCCACAATGAGCAGTTCTTC

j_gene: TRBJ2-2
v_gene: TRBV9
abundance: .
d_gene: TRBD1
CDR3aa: CASSTGAPGELFF
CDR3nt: TGTGCCAGCAGCACAGGGGCCCCCGGGGAGCTGTTTTTT

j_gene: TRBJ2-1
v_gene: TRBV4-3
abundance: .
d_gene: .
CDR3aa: CASSQGIVSVRNEQFF
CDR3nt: TGCGCCAGCAGCCAAGGAATTGTCTCCGTGCGGAATGAGCAGTTCTTC

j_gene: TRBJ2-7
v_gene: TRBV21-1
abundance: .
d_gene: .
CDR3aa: CASSKAAGKEQYF
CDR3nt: TGTGCCAGCAGCAAAGCAGCAGGGAAGGAGCAGTACTTC

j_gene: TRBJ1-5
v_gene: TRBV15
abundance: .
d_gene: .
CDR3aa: CATSGPGALNQPQHF
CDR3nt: TGTGCCACCAGCGGTCCAGGGGCTTTGAATCAGCCCCAGCATTTT

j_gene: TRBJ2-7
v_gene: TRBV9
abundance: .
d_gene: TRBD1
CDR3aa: CASSAGQVPRYEQYF
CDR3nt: TGTGCCAGCAGCGCGGGACAGGTACCCCGCTACGAGCAGTACTTC

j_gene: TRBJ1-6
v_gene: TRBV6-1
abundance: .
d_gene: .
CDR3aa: CASSASYNSPLHF
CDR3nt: TGTGCCAGCAGCGCCAGCTATAATTCACCCCTCCACTTT

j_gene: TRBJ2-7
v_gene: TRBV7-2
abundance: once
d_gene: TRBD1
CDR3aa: CASGPGQGIYEQYF
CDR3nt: TGTGCCAGCGGCCCGGGACAGGGTATTTACGAGCAGTACTTC

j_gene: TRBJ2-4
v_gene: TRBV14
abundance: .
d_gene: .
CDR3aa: CASSQDGRQKNF
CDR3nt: TGTGCCAGCAGCCAAGATGGCAGGCAGAAGAACTTC

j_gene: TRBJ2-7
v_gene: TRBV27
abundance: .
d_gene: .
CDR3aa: CASSLGPGYSYEQYF
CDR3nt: TGTGCCAGCAGTTTAGGTCCCGGGTACTCCTACGAGCAGTACTTC

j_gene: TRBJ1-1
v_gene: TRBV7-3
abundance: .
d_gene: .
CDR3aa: CASSEQRNTEAFF
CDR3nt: TGTGCCAGCAGCGAACAGAGGAACACTGAAGCTTTCTTT

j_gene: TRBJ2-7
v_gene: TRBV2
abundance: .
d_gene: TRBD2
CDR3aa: CASRGSGTRIYEQYF
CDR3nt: TGTGCCAGCAGGGGTTCCGGGACTAGGATCTACGAGCAGTACTTC

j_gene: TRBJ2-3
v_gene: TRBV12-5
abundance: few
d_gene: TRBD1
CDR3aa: CASGLDRDRVGADTQYF
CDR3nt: TGTGCTAGTGGTTTGGACCGGGACAGGGTAGGGGCAGATACGCAGTATTTT

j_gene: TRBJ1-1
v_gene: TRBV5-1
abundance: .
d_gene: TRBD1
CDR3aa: CASSLESGGWTEAFF
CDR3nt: TGCGCCAGCAGCTTGGAGTCAGGGGGTTGGACTGAAGCTTTCTTT

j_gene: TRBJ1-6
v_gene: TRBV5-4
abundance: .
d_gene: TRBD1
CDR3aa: CASRDRGSDSPLHF
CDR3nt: TGTGCCAGCAGGGACAGGGGCTCAGATTCACCCCTCCACTTT

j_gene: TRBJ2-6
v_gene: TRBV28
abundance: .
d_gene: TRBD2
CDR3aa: CASSFPTKAGGTGANVLTF
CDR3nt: TGTGCCAGCAGTTTCCCAACCAAGGCGGGGGGCACGGGGGCCAACGTCCTGACTTTC

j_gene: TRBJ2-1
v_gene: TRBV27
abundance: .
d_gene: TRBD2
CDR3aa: CASASGAKGNEQFF
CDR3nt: TGTGCCAGTGCTAGCGGGGCTAAGGGCAATGAGCAGTTCTTC

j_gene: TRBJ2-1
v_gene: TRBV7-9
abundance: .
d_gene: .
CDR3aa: CASSSEAGVRNEQFF
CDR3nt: TGTGCCAGCAGTTCTGAGGCAGGGGTGAGGAATGAGCAGTTCTTC

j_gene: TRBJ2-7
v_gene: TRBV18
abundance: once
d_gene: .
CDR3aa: CASSPSGQLYEQYF
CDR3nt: TGTGCCAGCTCACCTTCGGGACAACTCTACGAGCAGTACTTC

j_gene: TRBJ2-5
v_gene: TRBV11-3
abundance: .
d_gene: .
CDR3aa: CASSFRAGPWETQYF
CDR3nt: TGTGCCAGCAGCTTTCGGGCGGGACCTTGGGAGACCCAGTACTTC

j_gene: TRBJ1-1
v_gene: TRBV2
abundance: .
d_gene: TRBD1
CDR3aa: CASVAGRGTGNTEAFF
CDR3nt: TGTGCCAGCGTGGCGGGACGGGGGACAGGCAACACTGAAGCTTTCTTT

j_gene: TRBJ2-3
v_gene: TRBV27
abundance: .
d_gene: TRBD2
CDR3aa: CASSHSAGERTDTQYF
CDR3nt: TGTGCCAGCAGTCATTCGGCGGGAGAGAGGACAGATACGCAGTATTTT

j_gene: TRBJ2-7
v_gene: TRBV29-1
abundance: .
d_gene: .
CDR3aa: CSADEGEACEQYF
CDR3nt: TGCAGCGCTGATGAAGGGGAAGCCTGCGAGCAGTACTTC

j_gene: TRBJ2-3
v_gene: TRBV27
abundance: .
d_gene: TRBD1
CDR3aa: CASSLGTGTDTQYF
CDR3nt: TGTGCCAGCAGTTTAGGGACAGGGACAGATACGCAGTATTTT

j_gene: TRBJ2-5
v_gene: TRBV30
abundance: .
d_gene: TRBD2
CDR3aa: CAQSGELNQETQYF
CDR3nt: TGTGCCCAGAGCGGGGAGCTTAACCAAGAGACCCAGTACTTC

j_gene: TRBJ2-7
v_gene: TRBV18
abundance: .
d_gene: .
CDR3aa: CASSPRGLGNYEQYF
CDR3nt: TGTGCCAGCTCACCACGCGGCCTCGGAAACTACGAGCAGTACTTC

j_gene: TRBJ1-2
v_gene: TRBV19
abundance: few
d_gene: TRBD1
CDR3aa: CASSPPWTGNYGYTF
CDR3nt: TGTGCCAGTAGTCCCCCCTGGACAGGGAACTATGGCTACACCTTC

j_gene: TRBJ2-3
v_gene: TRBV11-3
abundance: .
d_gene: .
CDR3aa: CASSTKSTDTQYF
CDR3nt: TGTGCCAGCAGCACAAAAAGCACAGATACGCAGTATTTT

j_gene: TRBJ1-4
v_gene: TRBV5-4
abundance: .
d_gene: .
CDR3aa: CASSLGAGYNEKLFF
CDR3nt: TGTGCCAGCAGCTTGGGGGCAGGCTATAATGAAAAACTGTTTTTT

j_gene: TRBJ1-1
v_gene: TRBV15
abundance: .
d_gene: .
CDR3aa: CATSRDTAGWVNTEAFF
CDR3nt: TGTGCCACCAGCAGAGATACGGCAGGGTGGGTGAACACTGAAGCTTTCTTT

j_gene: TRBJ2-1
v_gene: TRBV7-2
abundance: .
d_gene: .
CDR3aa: CASSPFLESSYNEQFF
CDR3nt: TGTGCCAGCAGCCCTTTCCTCGAGAGCTCCTACAATGAGCAGTTCTTC

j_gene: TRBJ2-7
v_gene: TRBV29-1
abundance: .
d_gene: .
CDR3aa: CSVAGNLGHEQYF
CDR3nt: TGCAGCGTCGCGGGGAATCTCGGCCACGAGCAGTACTTC